Presented here are 10 T cell receptor beta chains from one specimen sequenced in a study of blood T cell repertoires in COVID-19. Sequenced by immunoSEQ multiplex PCR; TCRdb stores in-frame clones only, minus some. The sample shows around 420,000 clones, approximately 86% of them seen only once. The sample was PBMCs or T cells enriched from blood (not recorded which). All receptors derive from a woman aged 40 to 50 with acute COVID-19.

The chain couples TRBV12-3 or TRBV12-4 to TRBJ1-2; 8 bases map to TRBD1. V shed 5 bases and J 6 bases; nucleotides not matched to a gene: 2. This CDR3 is 12 amino acids long. CDR3 amino acids: CASSRQGNGYTF. The CDR3, as DNA: TGTGCCAGCAGTCGACAGGGGAATGGCTACACCTTC.

The genes are TRBV6-1 and TRBJ1-2; D perhaps matches TRBD1 (6 bases). Trimming pared 2 bases from V and 8 bases from J, leaving 12 bases between. This CDR3 has 13 amino acids. CDR1 is MNHNS, CDR2 SASEGT, per germline. The CDR3 DNA reads TGTGCCAGCAGTGAACACAGGGATCGAGGCTACACCTTC. Its protein product is CASSEHRDRGYTF.

CDR3 in amino acids: CASSSHLAGKPYEQYF. Here the CDR3 DNA reads TGCGCCAGCAGCTCTCATCTAGCGGGGAAGCCCTACGAGCAGTACTTC. The J gene is TRBJ2-7, the V gene TRBV5-1; 9 positions match TRBD2. From germline, CDR1 is SGHRS and CDR2 YFSETQ. J lost 2 bases, V lost 3 bases, and 9 bases had no gene match. The length of the CDR3 is 16 residues.

The CDR3 region has the DNA TGTGCCAGCAGCTTGGCCCCCAGGGCCTATAATTCACCCCTCCACTTT. Its translation: CASSLAPRAYNSPLHF. J is TRBJ1-6 and V is TRBV5-8, with a weak D call TRBD1 (5 bases). Germline lookup yields CDR1 SGHTS and CDR2 YDEGEE. The CDR3 sequence is 16 residues long. The V and J ends lost 0 bases and 2 bases respectively, with 9 bases between them.

The V and J genes are TRBV19 and TRBJ1-6; TRBD1 aligns across 9 bases. Germline V lookup: CDR1 LNHDA, CDR2 SQIVND (reference sequence). The ends lost 8 bases at V and 4 bases at J; junction bases unmatched: 3. The CDR3 length is 14 residues. This chain's CDR3 is CASWGQGYNSPLHF. The DNA for the CDR3 is TGTGCCAGTTGGGGACAGGGATATAATTCACCCCTCCACTTT. Full variable domain (outside the CDR3, taken from reference TRBV19 and TRBJ1-6): DGGITQSPKYLFRKEGQNVTLSCEQNLNHDAMYWYRQDPGQGLRLIYYSQIVNDFQKGDIAEGYSVSREKKESFPLTVTSAQKNPTAFYLCASWGQGYNSPLHFGNGTRLTVT.

The CDR3 coding sequence is TGTGCCAGCAGGGCGGACAGGGTGAACACTGAAGCTTTCTTT. Protein product: CASRADRVNTEAFF. The chain couples TRBV27 to TRBJ1-1, with 8 bases matching TRBD1. Trimming took 6 bases from V and 0 from J; bases not matched to a gene: 3. Per germline, CDR1 MNHEY and CDR2 SMNVEV (reference sequence). The CDR3 is 14 amino acids.

CDR3 protein: CASTKGGGADGYTF. CDR3 DNA sequence: TGTGCCAGCACTAAAGGAGGGGGCGCAGATGGCTACACCTTC. The V call is TRBV5-4, the J call TRBJ1-2, with 7 bases lining up with TRBD1. CDR3 length: 14 amino acids. V shed 6 bases, J shed 6 bases, and the junction held 11 bases outside the gene matches. Germline assignment: CDR1 SGHNT and CDR2 YYREEE (reference sequence).

V gene TRBV7-9 combines with J gene TRBJ2-7, with 7 positions matching TRBD1. Germline lookup yields CDR1 SEHNR and CDR2 FQNEAQ (reference sequence). The J segment lost 5 bases and the V segment lost 1 base, leaving 14 bases of the junction unmatched. The CDR3 has 17 amino acids. The DNA for the CDR3 is TGTGCCAGCAGCTTAGGATCAGGGGGTAGTATGAGCGACGAGCAGTACTTC. Translating it yields CASSLGSGGSMSDEQYF.

The J gene is TRBJ1-2, the V gene TRBV29-1; 7 nucleotides agree with TRBD1. Per the germline V gene, CDR1 is SQVTM and CDR2 is ANQGSEA. Losses at the gene ends were 2 bases for V and 7 bases for J; bases not matched to a gene: 7. The CDR3 is made up of 13 amino acids. The CDR3 DNA reads TGCAGCGTTGAATCTAACGACAGGGTTGGCTACACCTTC. Amino acids: CSVESNDRVGYTF. Variable domain in full (rest from reference TRBV29-1 and TRBJ1-2): SAVISQKPSRDICQRGTSLTIQCQVDSQVTMMFWYRQQPGQSLTLIATANQGSEATYESGFVIDKFPISRPNLTFSTLTVSNMSPEDSSIYLCSVESNDRVGYTFGSGTRLTVV.

The gene calls are TRBV5-6 and TRBJ1-3, with 8 bases aligning to TRBD1. The junction had 9 bases not matched to a gene; V was cut back by 3 bases and J by 4 bases. Looked up from germline, CDR1 is SGHDT and CDR2 is YYEEEE. This CDR3 spans 16 amino acids. CDR3 sequence reads: CASSSRDRSGGNTIYF. The CDR3 bases are TGTGCCAGCAGCTCCCGGGACAGGTCGGGCGGAAACACCATATATTTT.